Listed here is a single T cell receptor (beta chain). The antigen is not known. Profiled with immunoSEQ multiplex PCR; TCRdb holds only in-frame clones, not every one. The sample records 130,000 to 150,000 clones, roughly 90% being singletons. This sample is part of a study of cytomegalovirus exposure and HLA in healthy donors. Study-level results: The study flagged around 160 TCR beta chains as cytomegalovirus-associated. Three of the chains that were CMV-associated were confirmed in vitro to be specific for CMV antigens.

Trimming stripped 3 bases from V and 6 bases from J, with 9 bases between. The CDR3 consists of 12 residues. Germline V gene sequence: CDR1 SGDLS, CDR2 YYNGEE. This sequence joins TRBV9 and TRBJ1-1, with D possibly matching TRBD1 (5 bases). This sequence originates from a man aged 18 to 29 in good health and CMV-seronegative. Material for sequencing was PBMCs. CDR3: CASSGSRAEAFF. The CDR3 bases are TGTGCCAGCAGCGGGAGCAGGGCTGAAGCTTTCTTT.